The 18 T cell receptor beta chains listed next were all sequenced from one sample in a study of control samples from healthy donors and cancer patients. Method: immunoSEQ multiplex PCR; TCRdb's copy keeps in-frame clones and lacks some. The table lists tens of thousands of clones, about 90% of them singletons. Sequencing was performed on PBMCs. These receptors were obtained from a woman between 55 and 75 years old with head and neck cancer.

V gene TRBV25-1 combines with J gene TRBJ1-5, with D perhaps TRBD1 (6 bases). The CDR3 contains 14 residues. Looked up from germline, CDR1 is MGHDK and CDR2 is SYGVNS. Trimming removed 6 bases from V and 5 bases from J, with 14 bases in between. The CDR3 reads CASSQGHGDQPQHF. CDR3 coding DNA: TGTGCCAGCAGCCAGGGACACGGCGATCAGCCCCAGCATTTT.

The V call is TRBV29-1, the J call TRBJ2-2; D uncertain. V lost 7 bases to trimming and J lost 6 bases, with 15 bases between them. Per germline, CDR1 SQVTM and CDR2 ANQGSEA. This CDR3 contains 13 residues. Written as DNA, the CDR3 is TGCAGCGCTTCACGGGCCCTCGCCGGGGAGCTGTTTTTT. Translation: CSASRALAGELFF.

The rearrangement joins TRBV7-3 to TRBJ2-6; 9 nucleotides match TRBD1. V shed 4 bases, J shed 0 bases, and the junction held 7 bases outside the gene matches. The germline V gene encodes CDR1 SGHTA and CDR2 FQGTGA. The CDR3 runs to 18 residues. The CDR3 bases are TGTGCCAGCAGCTCCCCGGGACAGGGCAACTCTGGGGCCAACGTCCTGACTTTC. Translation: CASSSPGQGNSGANVLTF.

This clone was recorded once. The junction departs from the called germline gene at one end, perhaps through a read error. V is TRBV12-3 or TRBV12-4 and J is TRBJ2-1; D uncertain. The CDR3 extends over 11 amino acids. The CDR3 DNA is TGTGCCAGCAGGCTATACAATGAGCAGCTCTTC. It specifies CASRLYNEQLF.

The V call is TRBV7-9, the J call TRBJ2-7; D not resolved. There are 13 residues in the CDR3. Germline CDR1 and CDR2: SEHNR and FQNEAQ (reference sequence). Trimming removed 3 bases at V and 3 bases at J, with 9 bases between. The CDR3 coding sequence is TGTGCCAGCAGCTTTTTGAACAGCTACGAGCAGTACTTC. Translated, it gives CASSFLNSYEQYF. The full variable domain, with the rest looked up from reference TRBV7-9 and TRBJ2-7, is DTGVSQNPRHKITKRGQNVTFRCDPISEHNRLYWYRQTLGQGPEFLTYFQNEAQLEKSRLLSDRFSAERPKGSFSTLEIQRTEQGDSAMYLCASSFLNSYEQYFGPGTRLTVT.

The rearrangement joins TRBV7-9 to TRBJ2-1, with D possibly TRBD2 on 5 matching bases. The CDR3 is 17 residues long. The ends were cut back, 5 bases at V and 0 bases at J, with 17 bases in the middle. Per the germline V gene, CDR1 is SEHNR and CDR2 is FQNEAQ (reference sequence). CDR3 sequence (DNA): TGTGCCAGCAGCCCCTCCCGGCGCGGGTACTCCTACAATGAGCAGTTCTTC. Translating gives CASSPSRRGYSYNEQFF.

The CDR3 loop reads CASSQEQGRGEQYF. CDR3 DNA sequence: TGTGCCAGCAGTCAGGAGCAGGGTAGAGGGGAGCAGTACTTC. This rearrangement joins TRBV2 to TRBJ2-7; either TRBD1 or TRBD2 may supply D (5 bases each). Trimming removed 5 bases at V and 7 bases at J, with 18 bases between. From germline, CDR1 is SNHLY and CDR2 FYNNEI. The CDR3 consists of 14 residues.

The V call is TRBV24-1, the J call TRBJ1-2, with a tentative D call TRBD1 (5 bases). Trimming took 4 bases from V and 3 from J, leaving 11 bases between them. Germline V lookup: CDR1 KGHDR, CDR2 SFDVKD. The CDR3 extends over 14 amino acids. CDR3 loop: CATSDPQAHYGYTF. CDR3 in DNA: TGTGCCACCAGTGACCCACAGGCCCACTATGGCTACACCTTC.

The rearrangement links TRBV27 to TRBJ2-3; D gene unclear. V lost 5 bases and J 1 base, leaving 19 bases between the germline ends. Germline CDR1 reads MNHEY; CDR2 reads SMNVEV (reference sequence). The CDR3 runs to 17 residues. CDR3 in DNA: TGTGCCAGCAGTCACCCGGCAGCCGTAAGTCGCACAGATACGCAGTATTTT. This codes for CASSHPAAVSRTDTQYF.

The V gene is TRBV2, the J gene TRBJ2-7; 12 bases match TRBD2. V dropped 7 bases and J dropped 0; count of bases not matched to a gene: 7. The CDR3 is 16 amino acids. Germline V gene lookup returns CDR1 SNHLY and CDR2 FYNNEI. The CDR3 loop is CASKTGLAGSSYEQYF. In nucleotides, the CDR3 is TGTGCCAGCAAAACCGGACTAGCGGGAAGCTCCTACGAGCAGTACTTC.

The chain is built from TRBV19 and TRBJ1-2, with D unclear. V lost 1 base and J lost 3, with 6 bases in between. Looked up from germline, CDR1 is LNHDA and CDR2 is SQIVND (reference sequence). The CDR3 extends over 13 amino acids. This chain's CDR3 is CASSIAVDYGYTF. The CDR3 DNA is TGTGCCAGTAGTATAGCAGTAGACTATGGCTACACCTTC.

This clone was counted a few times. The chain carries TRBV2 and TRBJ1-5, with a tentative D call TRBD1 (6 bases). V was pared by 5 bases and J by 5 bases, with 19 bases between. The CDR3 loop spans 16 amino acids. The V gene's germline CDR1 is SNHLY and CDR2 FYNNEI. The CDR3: CASSPRGHLRDQPQHF. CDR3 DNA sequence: TGTGCCAGCAGTCCCAGGGGACACCTCAGGGATCAGCCCCAGCATTTT.

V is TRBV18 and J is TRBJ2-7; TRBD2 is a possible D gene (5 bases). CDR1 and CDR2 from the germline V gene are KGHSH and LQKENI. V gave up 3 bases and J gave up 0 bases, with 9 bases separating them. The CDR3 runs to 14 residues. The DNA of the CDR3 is TGTGCCAGCTCACCGACTACCCGCTCCTACGAGCAGTACTTC. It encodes CASSPTTRSYEQYF. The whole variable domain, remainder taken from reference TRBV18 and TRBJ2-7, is NAGVMQNPRHLVRRRGQEARLRCSPMKGHSHVYWYRQLPEEGLKFMVYLQKENIIDESGMPKERFSAEFPKEGPSILRIQQVVRGDSAAYFCASSPTTRSYEQYFGPGTRLTVT.

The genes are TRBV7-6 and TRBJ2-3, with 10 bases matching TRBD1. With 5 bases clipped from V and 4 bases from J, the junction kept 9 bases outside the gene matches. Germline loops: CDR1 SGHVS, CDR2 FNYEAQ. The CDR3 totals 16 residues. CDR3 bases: TGTGCCAGCAGCCCTCACGGACAGGGGGGCCCAGATACGCAGTATTTT. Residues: CASSPHGQGGPDTQYF.

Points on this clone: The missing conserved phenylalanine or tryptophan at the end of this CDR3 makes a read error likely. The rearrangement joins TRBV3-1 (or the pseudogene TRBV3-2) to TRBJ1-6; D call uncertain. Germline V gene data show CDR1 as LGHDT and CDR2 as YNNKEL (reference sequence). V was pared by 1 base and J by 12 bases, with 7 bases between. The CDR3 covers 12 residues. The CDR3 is CASSQVGRPLHL. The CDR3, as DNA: TGTGCCAGCAGCCAAGTTGGGCGACCCCTCCACCTT.

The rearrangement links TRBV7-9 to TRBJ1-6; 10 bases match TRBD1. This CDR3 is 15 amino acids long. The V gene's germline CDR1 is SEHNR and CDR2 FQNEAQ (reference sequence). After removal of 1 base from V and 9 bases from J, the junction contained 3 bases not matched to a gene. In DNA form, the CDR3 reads TGTGCCAGCAGCTTAGGGACAGGGGGTGGTTCACCCCTCCACTTT. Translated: CASSLGTGGGSPLHF.

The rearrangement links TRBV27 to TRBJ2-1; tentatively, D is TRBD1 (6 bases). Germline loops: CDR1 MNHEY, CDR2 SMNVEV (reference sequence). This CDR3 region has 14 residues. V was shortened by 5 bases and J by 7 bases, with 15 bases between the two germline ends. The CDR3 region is CASSVGTPSNEQFF. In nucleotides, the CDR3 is TGTGCCAGCAGTGTCGGGACACCGTCGAATGAGCAGTTCTTC.

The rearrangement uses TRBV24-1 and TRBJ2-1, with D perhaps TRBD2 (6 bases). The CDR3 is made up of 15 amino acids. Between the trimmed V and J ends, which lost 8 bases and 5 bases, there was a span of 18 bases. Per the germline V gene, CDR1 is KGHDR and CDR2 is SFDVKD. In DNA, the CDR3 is TGTGCCACCAACCCTGGCGGAGGGATTCACAATGAGCAGTTCTTC. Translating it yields CATNPGGGIHNEQFF.